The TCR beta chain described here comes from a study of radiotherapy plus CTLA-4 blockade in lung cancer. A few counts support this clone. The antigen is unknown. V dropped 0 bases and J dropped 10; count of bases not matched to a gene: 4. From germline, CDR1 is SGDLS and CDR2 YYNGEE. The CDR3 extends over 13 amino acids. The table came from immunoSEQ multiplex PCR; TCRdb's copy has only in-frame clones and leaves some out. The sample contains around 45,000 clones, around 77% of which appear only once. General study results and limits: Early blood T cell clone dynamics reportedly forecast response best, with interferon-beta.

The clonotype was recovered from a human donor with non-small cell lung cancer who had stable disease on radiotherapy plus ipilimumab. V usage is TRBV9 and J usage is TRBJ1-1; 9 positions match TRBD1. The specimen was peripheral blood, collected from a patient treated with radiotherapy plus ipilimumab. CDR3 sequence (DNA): TGTGCCAGCAGCGTAGTACAGGGGGCTTCAGCTTTCTTT. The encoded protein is CASSVVQGASAFF.